At least ten counts were recorded for the clone carrying this T cell receptor (beta chain). The antigen remains undetermined. The CDR3 loop spans 14 amino acids. J gave up 4 bases and V 2 bases, and 6 bases lay outside the gene matches. Germline V gene data show CDR1 as SGHDT and CDR2 as YYEEEE. Using 10%, 30% or 50% RNA, naive CD8 libraries were derived from approximately 20,000 to 1,000,000 sorted cells. Bulk libraries came from a prior protocol with listed TCR primers. TCRdb reanalysed the PCR reads using MiXCR and keeps one entry per CDR3 protein. The sample includes about 640,000 distinct CDR3 sequences, less than 20% seen only once; the top ten take roughly 0.9%. The data were taken from a study of molecular identifiers for immune sequencing clone quantification. The overall study: Naive CD8 cell RNA, from 20,000 or 100,000 cells, was split five ways in replicates, with four sequenced. Study-level points and caveats: Jurkat TCR RNA spiked in from one cell (amid more than 850,000 naive cells) was reportedly detectable.

The chain links TRBV5-6 to TRBJ2-7; 7 bases are a match to TRBD2. This clonotype was sampled from a human donor in good health. Some libraries in this study had Jurkat cell RNA spiked in. The sample consisted of naive CD8+ T cells from blood, with Jurkat cell RNA spiked in. Subset indicated: FACS-sorted CD8+CD4-CCR7+CD45RA+ naive T cells. The CDR3 loop is CASSFNVGGYEQYF. CDR3 nucleotides: TGTGCCAGCAGCTTCAACGTCGGGGGGTACGAGCAGTACTTC.